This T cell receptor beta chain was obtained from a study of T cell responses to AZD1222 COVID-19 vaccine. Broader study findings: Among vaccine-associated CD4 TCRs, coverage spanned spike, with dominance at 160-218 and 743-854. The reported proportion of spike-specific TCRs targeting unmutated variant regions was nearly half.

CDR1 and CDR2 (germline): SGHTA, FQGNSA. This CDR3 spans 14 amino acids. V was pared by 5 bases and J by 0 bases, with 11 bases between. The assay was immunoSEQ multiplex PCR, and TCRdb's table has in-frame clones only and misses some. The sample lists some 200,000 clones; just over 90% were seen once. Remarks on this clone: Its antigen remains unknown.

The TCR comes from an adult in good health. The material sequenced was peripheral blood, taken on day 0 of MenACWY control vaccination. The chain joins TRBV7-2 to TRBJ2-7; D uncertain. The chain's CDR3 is CASSTQSSSYEQYF. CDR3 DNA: TGTGCCAGCAGCACGCAGTCGAGCTCCTACGAGCAGTACTTC.